A single sample gave rise to the 14 T cell receptor beta chains below, sequenced in a study of blood T cell repertoires in COVID-19. Measured with immunoSEQ multiplex PCR; TCRdb has only the in-frame clones, and not every one. Here the sample spans some 350,000 clones, 88% being singletons. The sequenced material came from PBMCs or T cells enriched from blood (not recorded which). The origin of the receptors is a man aged 25 to 40 who had recovered from COVID-19.

This chain connects TRBV27 to TRBJ2-5; 8 bases fit TRBD2. J gave up 0 bases and V 3 bases, and 12 bases lay outside the gene matches. The CDR3 covers 18 residues. Germline V gene lookup returns CDR1 MNHEY and CDR2 SMNVEV (reference sequence). CDR3 residues: CASSLFMAVSGNQETQYF. The CDR3 nucleotides read TGTGCCAGCAGTTTGTTTATGGCGGTTAGCGGGAACCAAGAGACCCAGTACTTC.

V gene TRBV11-2 combines with J gene TRBJ2-1; possibly TRBD2 for D (7 bases). The germline V gene has CDR1 SGHAT and CDR2 FQNNGV. V lost 5 bases and J lost 0, with 14 bases in between. The CDR3 has 16 amino acids. The CDR3 is CASSHGGRGSYNEQFF. CDR3 in DNA: TGTGCCAGCAGCCACGGGGGGCGGGGCTCCTACAATGAGCAGTTCTTC. The full variable domain, completed using reference TRBV11-2 and TRBJ2-1, is EAGVAQSPRYKIIEKRQSVAFWCNPISGHATLYWYQQILGQGPKLLIQFQNNGVVDDSQLPKDRFSAERLKGVDSTLKIQPAKLEDSAVYLCASSHGGRGSYNEQFFGPGTRLTVL.

The chain employs TRBV7-8 and TRBJ2-7; 8 positions agree with TRBD1. CDR3 length: 16 amino acids. Germline trimming cut 5 bases from V and 1 base from J; bases unmatched to any gene: 10. Germline V gene lookup returns CDR1 SGHVS and CDR2 FQNEAQ. As DNA, the CDR3 is TGTGCCAGCAGCGTATCGGGACAGGCCCTTTCCTACGAGCAGTACTTC. Protein product: CASSVSGQALSYEQYF.

The chain recombines TRBV7-6 with TRBJ2-7, with D possibly being TRBD1 (6 bases). Germline lookup yields CDR1 SGHVS and CDR2 FNYEAQ. Trimming pared 1 base from V and 3 bases from J, leaving 10 bases between. The CDR3 length is 14 residues. CDR3 sequence: CASSLEGRGYEQYF. Written as DNA, the CDR3 is TGTGCCAGCAGCTTAGAGGGCAGGGGCTACGAGCAGTACTTC.

The V gene is TRBV27, the J gene TRBJ2-7; 8 bases map to TRBD2. The length of the CDR3 is 15 residues. In germline, CDR1 is MNHEY, CDR2 SMNVEV (reference sequence). With V trimmed by 2 bases and J by 0 bases, 3 bases remained unmatched. The CDR3 DNA sequence: TGTGCCAGCAGTTTAGCGGGGGGAAGCTCCTACGAGCAGTACTTC. This encodes CASSLAGGSSYEQYF.

This clone was seen only a few times. The V gene is TRBV5-1, the J gene TRBJ1-5; a weak D match, TRBD1 (6 bases). The CDR3 extends over 15 amino acids. V was cut by 4 bases and J by 0 bases, with 11 bases left in between. The germline V gene encodes CDR1 SGHRS and CDR2 YFSETQ. CDR3 sequence (DNA): TGCGCCAGCAGCCCCGGACAGCTTAGCAATCAGCCCCAGCATTTT. Encoded protein: CASSPGQLSNQPQHF.

The rearrangement links TRBV10-3 to TRBJ2-2; possible D gene TRBD2, 5 bases. Germline CDR1 and CDR2: ENHRY and SYGVKD. The CDR3 covers 17 residues. V was trimmed by 11 bases and J by 2 bases, leaving 24 bases between them. CDR3 protein: CAPHLVYSGLNTGELFF. CDR3 in DNA: TGTGCCCCCCACTTGGTTTACAGCGGTTTAAACACCGGGGAGCTGTTTTTT.

The chain recombines TRBV6-5 with TRBJ1-1, with TRBD1 as a possible D gene (5 bases). Looked up from germline, CDR1 is MNHEY and CDR2 is SVGAGI. This CDR3 contains 13 residues. V lost 7 bases, J lost 7 bases, and 16 bases lay in between. The CDR3 bases are TGTGCCAGCAAGTTGGGGGATAGCGGTGAAGCTTTCTTT. This encodes CASKLGDSGEAFF.

The gene calls are TRBV7-8 and TRBJ2-3; 7 positions agree with TRBD1. Germline-derived CDR1 and CDR2 are SGHVS and FQNEAQ. J gave up 3 bases and V 5 bases, and 2 bases lay outside the gene matches. The CDR3 has 13 amino acids. DNA for the CDR3: TGTGCCAGCAGCCAGGGACAGACAGATACGCAGTATTTT. The encoded protein is CASSQGQTDTQYF.

The V and J genes are TRBV6-5 and TRBJ1-2, with TRBD1 identical over 10 bases. V was pared by 5 bases and J by 3 bases, with 6 bases of the junction left unmatched. The CDR3 totals 15 residues. Per germline, CDR1 MNHEY and CDR2 SVGAGI. CDR3 in amino acids: CASSPGQGWDYGYTF. In DNA form, the CDR3 reads TGTGCCAGCAGTCCGGGACAGGGGTGGGACTATGGCTACACCTTC.

The genes are TRBV7-9 and TRBJ2-7; D remains unclear. CDR3 length equals 12 residues. Trimming took off 2 bases at V and 3 bases at J, with 5 bases between the two ends. Germline V lookup: CDR1 SEHNR, CDR2 FQNEAQ (reference sequence). CDR3 nucleotides: TGTGCCAGCAGCTTATCCTACTACGAGCAGTACTTC. Its translation is CASSLSYYEQYF.

This chain joins TRBV6-5 and TRBJ1-2; D is perhaps TRBD1 (5 bases). This CDR3 contains 14 residues. From germline, CDR1 is MNHEY and CDR2 SVGAGI. The V gene lost 4 bases and the J gene lost 5 bases, with 14 bases spanning the gap. The CDR3 spells CASSFGGAGYGYTF. The CDR3 nucleotides read TGTGCCAGCAGTTTTGGAGGGGCTGGTTATGGCTACACCTTC.

This chain joins TRBV28 and TRBJ1-1, with 7 nucleotides matching TRBD1. The J segment lost 2 bases and the V segment lost 4 bases, leaving 4 bases of the junction unmatched. Germline V gene data show CDR1 as MDHEN and CDR2 as SYDVKM. This CDR3 has 14 residues. CDR3 sequence (DNA): TGTGCCAGCAGTTCCGGGACAGTAAACACTGAAGCTTTCTTT. This translates into CASSSGTVNTEAFF.

The chain combines TRBV28 with TRBJ1-5, with D tentatively TRBD1 (6 bases). CDR1 and CDR2 from the germline V gene are MDHEN and SYDVKM. CDR3 length: 14 residues. V lost 6 bases, J lost 7 bases, and 16 bases lay in between. The CDR3: CASSPTGSVQPQHF. The CDR3 DNA is TGTGCCAGCAGCCCCACAGGGTCCGTACAGCCCCAGCATTTT.